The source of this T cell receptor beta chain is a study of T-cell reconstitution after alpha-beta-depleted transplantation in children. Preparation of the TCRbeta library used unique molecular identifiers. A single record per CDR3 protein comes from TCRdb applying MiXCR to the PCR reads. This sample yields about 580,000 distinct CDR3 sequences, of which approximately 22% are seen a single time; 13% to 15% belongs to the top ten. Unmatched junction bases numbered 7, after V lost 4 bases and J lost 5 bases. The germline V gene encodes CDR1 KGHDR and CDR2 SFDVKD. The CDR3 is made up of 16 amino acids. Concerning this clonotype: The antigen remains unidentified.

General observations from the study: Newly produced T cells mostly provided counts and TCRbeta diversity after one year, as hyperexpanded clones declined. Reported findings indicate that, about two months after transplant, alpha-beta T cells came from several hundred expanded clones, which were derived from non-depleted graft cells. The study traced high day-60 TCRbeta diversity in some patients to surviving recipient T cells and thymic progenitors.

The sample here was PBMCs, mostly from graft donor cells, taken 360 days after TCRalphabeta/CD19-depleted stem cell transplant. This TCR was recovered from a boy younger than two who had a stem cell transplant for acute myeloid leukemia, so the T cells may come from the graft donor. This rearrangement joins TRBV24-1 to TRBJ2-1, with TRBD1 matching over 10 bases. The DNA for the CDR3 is TGTGCCACCAGTGAAGGCGGGACAGGGGCGCACAATGAGCAGTTCTTC. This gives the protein CATSEGGTGAHNEQFF.